This is a list of T cell receptor beta chains from one sample in a study of blood T cell repertoires in COVID-19. Clones were sequenced by immunoSEQ multiplex PCR, and TCRdb holds only the in-frame ones, with some missing. The profile shows tens of thousands of clones, around 92% of them singletons. Sequences were obtained from peripheral blood. These receptors originate from a human donor in a cohort sampled during active COVID-19. Each CDR3 is given with its conserved first and last residue. The D gene is left open where the match is weak. Not all rows give a size; the values are once, few, many and, for expanded clones, a class.

J: TRBJ2-1; D: TRBD2; V: TRBV6-6; size: -; CDR3: CASSLSGSRYNEQFF; DNA: TGTGCCAGCAGTCTTAGCGGGAGTCGATACAATGAGCAGTTCTTC
J: TRBJ2-4; D: -; V: TRBV7-3; size: -; CDR3: CASSSGPGNIQYF; DNA: TGTGCCAGCAGCAGCGGACCGGGGAACATTCAGTACTTC
J: TRBJ2-3; D: -; V: TRBV4-3; size: -; CDR3: CASSQDWGQVTDTQYF; DNA: TGCGCCAGCAGCCAAGATTGGGGGCAGGTTACAGATACGCAGTATTTT
J: TRBJ2-1; D: TRBD2; V: TRBV4-3; size: -; CDR3: CASSPGSSGGGTDEQFF; DNA: TGCGCCAGCAGCCCGGGGTCTAGCGGGGGGGGTACGGATGAGCAGTTCTTC
J: TRBJ1-3; D: -; V: TRBV5-1; size: few; CDR3: CASSSSTATSGNTIYF; DNA: TGCGCCAGCAGCTCCTCGACAGCCACCTCTGGAAACACCATATATTTT
J: TRBJ2-3; D: -; V: TRBV6-5; size: -; CDR3: CASRRGAGPTDTQYF; DNA: TGTGCCAGCCGGAGGGGTGCAGGGCCCACAGATACGCAGTATTTT
J: TRBJ2-7; D: TRBD2; V: TRBV2; size: -; CDR3: CASMSGRKVFYEQYF; DNA: TGTGCCAGTATGAGCGGGAGGAAGGTTTTCTACGAGCAGTACTTC
J: TRBJ2-6; D: -; V: TRBV4-3; size: -; CDR3: CASSSAGAGANVLTF; DNA: TGCGCCAGCAGTTCGGCGGGCGCTGGGGCCAACGTCCTGACTTTC
J: TRBJ2-7; D: TRBD2; V: TRBV28; size: -; CDR3: CASSNSAGIYEQYF; DNA: TGTGCCAGCAGCAATTCAGCGGGGATTTACGAGCAGTACTTC
J: TRBJ2-3; D: TRBD2; V: TRBV9; size: -; CDR3: CASSGRLAGGADTQYF; DNA: TGTGCCAGCAGCGGAAGACTAGCGGGGGGGGCGGATACGCAGTATTTT
J: TRBJ1-1; D: -; V: TRBV28; size: -; CDR3: CASSDTGEAFF; DNA: TGTGCCAGCAGTGATACAGGGGAAGCTTTCTTT
J: TRBJ2-5; D: -; V: TRBV19; size: -; CDR3: CASSANRVSETQYF; DNA: TGTGCCAGTAGTGCAAACAGGGTGAGCGAGACCCAGTACTTC
J: TRBJ1-3; D: -; V: TRBV5-1; size: -; CDR3: CASRSGTGNTIYF; DNA: TGCGCCAGCAGGTCAGGGACTGGAAACACCATATATTTT
J: TRBJ2-7; D: TRBD2; V: TRBV5-3; size: -; CDR3: CARSSGVASGRGMTYEQYF; DNA: TGTGCCAGAAGCTCAGGGGTGGCTAGCGGGAGAGGTATGACCTACGAGCAGTACTTC
J: TRBJ2-3; D: TRBD1; V: TRBV3-1/TRBV3-2; size: -; CDR3: CASSQDMRGRTDTQYF; DNA: TGTGCCAGCAGCCAAGATATGAGGGGGCGCACAGATACGCAGTATTTT
J: TRBJ1-1; D: TRBD1; V: TRBV5-1; size: -; CDR3: CASSLTDRENTEAFF; DNA: TGCGCCAGCAGCTTGACAGACAGGGAGAACACTGAAGCTTTCTTT
J: TRBJ2-1; D: -; V: TRBV10-3; size: -; CDR3: CAIRSGGGYYNEQFF; DNA: TGTGCCATCAGGTCTGGGGGCGGCTACTACAATGAGCAGTTCTTC
J: TRBJ2-7; D: TRBD1; V: TRBV27; size: once; CDR3: CASSSHQGALGYEQYF; DNA: TGTGCCAGCAGTTCCCACCAGGGGGCGCTGGGGTACGAGCAGTACTTC
J: TRBJ1-2; D: -; V: TRBV12-3/TRBV12-4; size: -; CDR3: CASAKERGYGYTF; DNA: TGTGCCAGCGCAAAGGAGCGGGGCTATGGCTACACCTTC
J: TRBJ2-2; D: TRBD2; V: TRBV11-2; size: once; CDR3: CASSSGLAGYTGELFF; DNA: TGTGCCAGCAGCTCGGGACTAGCGGGGTACACCGGGGAGCTGTTTTTT
J: TRBJ2-1; D: TRBD2; V: TRBV7-3; size: -; CDR3: CASSLGTMGNEQFF; DNA: TGTGCCAGCAGCCTAGGGACTATGGGGAATGAGCAGTTCTTC
J: TRBJ1-1; D: -; V: TRBV28; size: -; CDR3: CASSFGGNTEAFF; DNA: TGTGCCAGCAGTTTTGGCGGAAACACTGAAGCTTTCTTT
J: TRBJ2-1; D: TRBD2; V: TRBV24-1; size: -; CDR3: CATSVGLAENEQFF; DNA: TGTGCCACCAGTGTGGGACTAGCGGAAAATGAGCAGTTCTTC
J: TRBJ2-2; D: TRBD1; V: TRBV2; size: -; CDR3: CASKRDRGLTGGELFF; DNA: TGTGCCAGCAAGCGGGACAGGGGGCTCACGGGCGGGGAGCTGTTTTTT
J: TRBJ1-2; D: -; V: TRBV24-1; size: -; CDR3: CATSEQSFYGYTF; DNA: TGTGCCACCAGTGAACAGAGCTTCTATGGCTACACCTTC
J: TRBJ1-2; D: -; V: TRBV11-2; size: -; CDR3: CASSPEQGLGYTF; DNA: TGTGCCAGCAGCCCTGAGCAGGGACTTGGCTACACCTTC
J: TRBJ2-3; D: TRBD2; V: TRBV19; size: -; CDR3: CASSIGLAGYTDTQYF; DNA: TGTGCCAGTAGTATTGGGCTAGCGGGATACACAGATACGCAGTATTTT
J: TRBJ1-6; D: TRBD1; V: TRBV19; size: -; CDR3: CASSNDRGILGPLHF; DNA: TGTGCCAGTAGTAACGACAGGGGCATTTTGGGACCCCTCCACTTT
J: TRBJ1-5; D: TRBD1; V: TRBV6-5; size: -; CDR3: CASAGQGGGNQPQHF; DNA: TGTGCCAGCGCCGGCCAGGGGGGTGGCAATCAGCCCCAGCATTTT
J: TRBJ2-7; D: -; V: TRBV20-1; size: -; CDR3: CSASGASSSYEQYF; DNA: TGCAGTGCTAGTGGGGCCTCGAGCTCCTACGAGCAGTACTTC
J: TRBJ2-7; D: -; V: TRBV2; size: -; CDR3: CASSGLANEQYF; DNA: TGTGCCAGCAGTGGTCTAGCGAACGAGCAGTACTTC
J: TRBJ2-7; D: TRBD1; V: TRBV30; size: -; CDR3: CAWSGQDSYEQYF; DNA: TGTGCCTGGAGCGGACAGGACTCCTACGAGCAGTACTTC
J: TRBJ2-7; D: TRBD2; V: TRBV19; size: -; CDR3: CASSIGATSGLYEQYF; DNA: TGTGCCAGTAGTATAGGGGCGACTAGCGGACTATACGAGCAGTACTTC
J: TRBJ2-7; D: -; V: TRBV7-3; size: -; CDR3: CASSLGGPGDEQYF; DNA: TGTGCCAGCAGCCTCGGAGGGCCTGGGGACGAGCAGTACTTC
J: TRBJ2-5; D: TRBD2; V: TRBV11-2; size: -; CDR3: CASSYLAGGTETQYF; DNA: TGTGCCAGCAGCTATCTAGCGGGGGGGACAGAGACCCAGTACTTC
J: TRBJ2-7; D: TRBD1; V: TRBV27; size: -; CDR3: CASSLVSGGEGHF; DNA: TGTGCCAGCAGTTTAGTTTCAGGGGGCGAGGGGCACTTC
J: TRBJ1-4; D: TRBD1; V: TRBV5-1; size: -; CDR3: CASSPGQGNEKLFF; DNA: TGCGCCAGCAGCCCGGGACAGGGGAATGAAAAACTGTTTTTT
J: TRBJ1-4; D: TRBD1; V: TRBV29-1; size: -; CDR3: CSHTGVDEKLFF; DNA: TGCAGCCACACAGGGGTGGATGAAAAACTGTTTTTT
J: TRBJ2-6; D: TRBD1; V: TRBV7-2; size: -; CDR3: CASSLRGGSYAGANVLTF; DNA: TGTGCCAGCAGCTTACGAGGGGGCAGTTACGCTGGGGCCAACGTCCTGACTTTC
J: TRBJ1-2; D: TRBD1; V: TRBV7-2; size: -; CDR3: CASSLVLVPAGGAYYGYTF; DNA: TGTGCCAGCAGCTTAGTCCTGGTCCCGGCAGGGGGCGCTTACTATGGCTACACCTTC
J: TRBJ1-4; D: -; V: TRBV18; size: -; CDR3: CASSPLASSNEKLFF; DNA: TGCGCCAGCTCACCTTTGGCTTCCTCTAATGAAAAACTGTTTTTT
J: TRBJ1-2; D: TRBD1; V: TRBV5-4; size: -; CDR3: CASSLGQGRYGYTF; DNA: TGTGCCAGCAGCCTCGGACAGGGCCGCTATGGCTACACCTTC
J: TRBJ1-6; D: TRBD1; V: TRBV18; size: -; CDR3: CASSPPGTGIGSPLHF; DNA: TGTGCCAGCTCACCTCCCGGGACAGGGATTGGTTCACCCCTCCACTTT
J: TRBJ2-7; D: TRBD2; V: TRBV7-2; size: -; CDR3: CASSYSGGAYEQYF; DNA: TGTGCCAGCAGCTATAGCGGGGGGGCCTACGAGCAGTACTTC
J: TRBJ2-1; D: TRBD1; V: TRBV7-9; size: -; CDR3: CASSLGQGVYNEQFF; DNA: TGTGCCAGCAGCTTAGGACAGGGGGTCTACAATGAGCAGTTCTTC
J: TRBJ2-7; D: TRBD1; V: TRBV5-4; size: -; CDR3: CASSFLGQGREQYF; DNA: TGTGCCAGCAGCTTCCTGGGACAGGGGCGCGAGCAGTACTTC
J: TRBJ1-2; D: -; V: TRBV5-1; size: -; CDR3: CASSRDPRGYGYTF; DNA: TGCGCCAGCAGCCGCGATCCGAGAGGCTATGGCTACACCTTC
J: TRBJ2-1; D: TRBD1; V: TRBV7-6; size: -; CDR3: CASSIQGNEQFF; DNA: TGTGCCAGCAGCATACAGGGGAATGAGCAGTTCTTC
J: TRBJ1-2; D: TRBD1; V: TRBV29-1; size: -; CDR3: CSVEGQRNYGYTF; DNA: TGCAGCGTTGAGGGACAGCGCAACTATGGCTACACCTTC
J: TRBJ2-3; D: TRBD2; V: TRBV3-1/TRBV3-2; size: -; CDR3: CASSQVPGLASDTQYF; DNA: TGTGCCAGCAGCCAGGTGCCGGGACTAGCTTCAGATACGCAGTATTTT
J: TRBJ2-5; D: TRBD2; V: TRBV5-4; size: -; CDR3: CASRAGLAGGETQYF; DNA: TGTGCCAGCAGGGCGGGACTAGCGGGGGGGGAGACCCAGTACTTC